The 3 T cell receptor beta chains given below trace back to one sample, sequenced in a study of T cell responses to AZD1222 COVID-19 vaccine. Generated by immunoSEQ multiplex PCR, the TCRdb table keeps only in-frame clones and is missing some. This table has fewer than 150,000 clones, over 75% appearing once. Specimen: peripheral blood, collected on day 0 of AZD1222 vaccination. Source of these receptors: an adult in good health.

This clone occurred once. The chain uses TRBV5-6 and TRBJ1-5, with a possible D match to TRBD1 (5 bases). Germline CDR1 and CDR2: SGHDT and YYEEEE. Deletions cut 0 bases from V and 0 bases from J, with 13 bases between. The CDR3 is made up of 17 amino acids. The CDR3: CASSLAGGRTSNQPQHF. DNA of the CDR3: TGTGCCAGCAGCTTGGCCGGGGGGAGGACTAGCAATCAGCCCCAGCATTTT.

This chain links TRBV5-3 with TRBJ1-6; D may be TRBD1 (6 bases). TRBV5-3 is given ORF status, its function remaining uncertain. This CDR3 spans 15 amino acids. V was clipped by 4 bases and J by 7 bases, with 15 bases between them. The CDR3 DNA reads TGTGCCAGAAGCCCAACCTCAGACAGGAATTCACCCCTCCACTTT. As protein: CARSPTSDRNSPLHF.

The CDR3 sequence: CASSLAGNTGELFF. For the CDR3, the DNA is TGCGCCAGCAGCTTGGCAGGGAACACCGGGGAGCTGTTTTTT. The chain recombines TRBV5-1 with TRBJ2-2; D unresolved. Germline V gene sequence: CDR1 SGHRS, CDR2 YFSETQ. The CDR3 length is 14 residues. Trimming pared 0 bases from V and 1 base from J, leaving 4 bases between.